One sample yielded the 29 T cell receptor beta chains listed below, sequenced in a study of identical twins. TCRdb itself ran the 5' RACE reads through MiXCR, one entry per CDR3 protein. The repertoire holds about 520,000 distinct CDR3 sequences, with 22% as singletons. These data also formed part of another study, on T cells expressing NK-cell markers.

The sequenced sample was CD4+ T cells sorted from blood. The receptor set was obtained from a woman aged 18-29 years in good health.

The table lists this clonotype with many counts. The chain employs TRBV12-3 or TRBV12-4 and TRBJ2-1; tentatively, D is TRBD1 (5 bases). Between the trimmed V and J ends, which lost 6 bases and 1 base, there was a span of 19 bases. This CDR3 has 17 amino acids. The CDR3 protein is CASSPTFDSPSYNEQFF. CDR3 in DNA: TGTGCCAGCAGCCCTACCTTTGACAGTCCGTCCTACAATGAGCAGTTCTTC.

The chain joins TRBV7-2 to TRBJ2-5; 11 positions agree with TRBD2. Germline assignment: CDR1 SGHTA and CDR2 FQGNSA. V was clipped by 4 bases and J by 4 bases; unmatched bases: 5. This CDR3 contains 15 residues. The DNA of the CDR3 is TGTGCCAGCAGCTCGTTACTAGCGGGAGCAGAGACCCAGTACTTC. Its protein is CASSSLLAGAETQYF.

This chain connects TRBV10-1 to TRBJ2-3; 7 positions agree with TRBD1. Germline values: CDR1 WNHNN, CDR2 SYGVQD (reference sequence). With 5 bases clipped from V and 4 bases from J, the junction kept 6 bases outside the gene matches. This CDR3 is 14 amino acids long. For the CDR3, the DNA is TGCGCCAGCAGTCCCGGACAGGCCCCAGATACGCAGTATTTT. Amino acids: CASSPGQAPDTQYF.

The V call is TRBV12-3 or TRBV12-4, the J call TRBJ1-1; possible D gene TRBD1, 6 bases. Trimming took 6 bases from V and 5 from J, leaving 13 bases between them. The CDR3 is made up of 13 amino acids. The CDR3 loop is CASSENQGTEAFF. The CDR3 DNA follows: TGTGCCAGCAGCGAGAATCAGGGGACTGAAGCTTTCTTT.

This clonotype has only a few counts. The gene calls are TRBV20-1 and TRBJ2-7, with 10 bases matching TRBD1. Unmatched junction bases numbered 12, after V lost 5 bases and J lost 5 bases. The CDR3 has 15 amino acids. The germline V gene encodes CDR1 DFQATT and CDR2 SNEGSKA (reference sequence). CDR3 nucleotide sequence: TGCAGTGCTCTAGCTATGGGACAGGGGAGCCACGAGCAGTACTTC. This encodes CSALAMGQGSHEQYF.

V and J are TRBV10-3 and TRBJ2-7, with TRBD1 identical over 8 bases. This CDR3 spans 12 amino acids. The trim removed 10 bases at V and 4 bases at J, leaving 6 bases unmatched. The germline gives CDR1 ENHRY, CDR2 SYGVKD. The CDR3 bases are TGTGCCAGCCGACAGGGGAGGTACGAGCAGTACTTC. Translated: CASRQGRYEQYF.

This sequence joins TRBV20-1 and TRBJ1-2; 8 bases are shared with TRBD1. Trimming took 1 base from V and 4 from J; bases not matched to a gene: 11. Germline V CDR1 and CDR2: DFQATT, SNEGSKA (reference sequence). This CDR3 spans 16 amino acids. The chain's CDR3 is CSARASPGGAGYGYTF. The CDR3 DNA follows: TGCAGTGCTAGAGCCTCACCAGGGGGCGCCGGCTATGGCTACACCTTC.

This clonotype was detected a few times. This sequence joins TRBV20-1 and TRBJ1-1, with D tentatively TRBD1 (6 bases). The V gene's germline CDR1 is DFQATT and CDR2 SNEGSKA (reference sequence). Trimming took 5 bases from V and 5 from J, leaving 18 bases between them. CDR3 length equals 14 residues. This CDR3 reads CSAYYQGLRTEAFF. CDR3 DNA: TGCAGTGCTTATTACCAGGGGTTGCGGACTGAAGCTTTCTTT.

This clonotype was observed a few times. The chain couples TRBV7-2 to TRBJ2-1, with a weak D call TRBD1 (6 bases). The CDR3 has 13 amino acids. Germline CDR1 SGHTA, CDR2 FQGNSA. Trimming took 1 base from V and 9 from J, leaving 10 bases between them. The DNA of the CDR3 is TGTGCCAGCAGCTTAGTACAGGGTCCTGAGCAGTTCTTC. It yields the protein CASSLVQGPEQFF.

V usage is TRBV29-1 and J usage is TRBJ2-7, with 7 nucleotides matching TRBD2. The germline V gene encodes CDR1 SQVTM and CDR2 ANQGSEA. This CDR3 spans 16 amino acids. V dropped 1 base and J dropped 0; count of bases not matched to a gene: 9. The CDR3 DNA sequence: TGCAGCGTTGAAGCGGGAGGAGCTAGTTCCTCCTACGAGCAGTACTTC. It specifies CSVEAGGASSSYEQYF.

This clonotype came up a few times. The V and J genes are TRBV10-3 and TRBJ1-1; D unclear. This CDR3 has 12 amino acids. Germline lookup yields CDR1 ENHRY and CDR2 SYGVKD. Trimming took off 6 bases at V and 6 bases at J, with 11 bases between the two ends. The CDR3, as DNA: TGTGCCATCAGCCCTCTCGGGGCTGAAGCTTTCTTT. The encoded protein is CAISPLGAEAFF.

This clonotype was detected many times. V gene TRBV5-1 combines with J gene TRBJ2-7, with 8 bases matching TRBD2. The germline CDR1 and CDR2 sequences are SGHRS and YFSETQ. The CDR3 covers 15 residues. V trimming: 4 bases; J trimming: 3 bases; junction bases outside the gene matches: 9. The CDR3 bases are TGCGCCAGCAGCGAAGGACTAGCAGGTAACTACGAGCAGTACTTC. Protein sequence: CASSEGLAGNYEQYF.

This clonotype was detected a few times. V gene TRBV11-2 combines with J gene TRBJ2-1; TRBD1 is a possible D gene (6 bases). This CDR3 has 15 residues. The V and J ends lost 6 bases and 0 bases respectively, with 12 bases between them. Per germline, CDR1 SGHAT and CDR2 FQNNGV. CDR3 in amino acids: CASRNREGSYNEQFF. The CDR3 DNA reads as TGTGCCAGCAGAAACAGGGAAGGCTCCTACAATGAGCAGTTCTTC. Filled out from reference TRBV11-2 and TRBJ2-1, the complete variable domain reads EAGVAQSPRYKIIEKRQSVAFWCNPISGHATLYWYQQILGQGPKLLIQFQNNGVVDDSQLPKDRFSAERLKGVDSTLKIQPAKLEDSAVYLCASRNREGSYNEQFFGPGTRLTVL.

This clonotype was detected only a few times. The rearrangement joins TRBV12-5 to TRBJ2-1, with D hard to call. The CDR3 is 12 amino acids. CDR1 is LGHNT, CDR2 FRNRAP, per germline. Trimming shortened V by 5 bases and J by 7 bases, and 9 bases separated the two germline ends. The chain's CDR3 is CASGSYGNEQFF. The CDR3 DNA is TGTGCTAGTGGTAGCTACGGGAATGAGCAGTTCTTC.

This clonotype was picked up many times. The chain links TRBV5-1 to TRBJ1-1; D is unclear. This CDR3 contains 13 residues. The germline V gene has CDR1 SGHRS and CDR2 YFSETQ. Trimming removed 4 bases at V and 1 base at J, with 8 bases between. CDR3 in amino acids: CASSMSKNTEAFF. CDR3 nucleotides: TGCGCCAGCAGCATGTCCAAGAACACTGAAGCTTTCTTT.

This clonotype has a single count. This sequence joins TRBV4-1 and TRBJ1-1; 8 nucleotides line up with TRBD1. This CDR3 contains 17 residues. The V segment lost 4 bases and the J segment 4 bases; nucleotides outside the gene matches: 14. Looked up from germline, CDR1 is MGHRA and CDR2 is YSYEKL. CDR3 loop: CASSRGQGPARGTEAFF. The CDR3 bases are TGCGCCAGCAGCCGAGGACAGGGCCCAGCCCGAGGCACTGAAGCTTTCTTT.

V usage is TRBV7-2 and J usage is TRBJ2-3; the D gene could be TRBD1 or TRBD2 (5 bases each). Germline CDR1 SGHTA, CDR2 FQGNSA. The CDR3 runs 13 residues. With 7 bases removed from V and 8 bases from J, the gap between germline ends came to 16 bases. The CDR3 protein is CASTTRAEATQYF. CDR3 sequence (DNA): TGTGCCAGCACTACCAGGGCGGAGGCTACGCAGTATTTT.

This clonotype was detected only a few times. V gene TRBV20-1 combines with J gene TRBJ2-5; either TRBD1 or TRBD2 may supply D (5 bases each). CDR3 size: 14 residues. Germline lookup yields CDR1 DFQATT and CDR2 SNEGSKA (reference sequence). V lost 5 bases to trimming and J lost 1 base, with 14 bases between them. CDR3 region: CSAARDGRQETQYF. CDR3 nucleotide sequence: TGCAGTGCTGCCCGGGACGGCCGCCAAGAGACCCAGTACTTC.

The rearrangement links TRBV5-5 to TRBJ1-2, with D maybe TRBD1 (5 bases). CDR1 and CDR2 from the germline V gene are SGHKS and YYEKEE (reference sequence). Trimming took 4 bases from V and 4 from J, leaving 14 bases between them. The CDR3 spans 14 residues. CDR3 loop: CASSPSTGVYGYTF. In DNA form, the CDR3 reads TGTGCCAGCAGCCCTTCAACAGGAGTCTATGGCTACACCTTC.

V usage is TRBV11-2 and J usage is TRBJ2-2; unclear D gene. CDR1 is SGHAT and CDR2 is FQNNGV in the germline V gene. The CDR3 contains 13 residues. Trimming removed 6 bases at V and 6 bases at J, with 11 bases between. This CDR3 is CASSHDRAGELFF. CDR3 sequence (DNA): TGTGCCAGCAGTCACGACCGGGCCGGGGAGCTGTTTTTT.

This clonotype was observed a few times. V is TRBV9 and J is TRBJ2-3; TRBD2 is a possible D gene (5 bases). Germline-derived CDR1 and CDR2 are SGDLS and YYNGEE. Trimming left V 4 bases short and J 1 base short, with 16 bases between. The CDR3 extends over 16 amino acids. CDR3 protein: CASSPGRSGGTDTQYF. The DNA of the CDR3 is TGTGCCAGCAGCCCCGGTAGGAGCGGCGGCACAGATACGCAGTATTTT.

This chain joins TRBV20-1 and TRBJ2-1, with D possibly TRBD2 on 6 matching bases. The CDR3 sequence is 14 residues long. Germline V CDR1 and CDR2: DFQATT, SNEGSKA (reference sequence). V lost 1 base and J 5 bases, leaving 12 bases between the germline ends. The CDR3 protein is CSARGWDFDNEQFF. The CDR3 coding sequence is TGCAGTGCTAGAGGTTGGGACTTTGACAATGAGCAGTTCTTC.

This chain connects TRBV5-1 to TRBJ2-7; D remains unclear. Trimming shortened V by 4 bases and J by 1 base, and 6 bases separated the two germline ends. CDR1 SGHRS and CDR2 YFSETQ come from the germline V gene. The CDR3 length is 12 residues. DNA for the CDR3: TGCGCCAGCAGCCAAGAATCCTACGAGCAGTACTTC. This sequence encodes CASSQESYEQYF. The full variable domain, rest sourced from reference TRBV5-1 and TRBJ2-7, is KAGVTQTPRYLIKTRGQQVTLSCSPISGHRSVSWYQQTPGQGLQFLFEYFSETQRNKGNFPGRFSGRQFSNSRSEMNVSTLELGDSALYLCASSQESYEQYFGPGTRLTVT.

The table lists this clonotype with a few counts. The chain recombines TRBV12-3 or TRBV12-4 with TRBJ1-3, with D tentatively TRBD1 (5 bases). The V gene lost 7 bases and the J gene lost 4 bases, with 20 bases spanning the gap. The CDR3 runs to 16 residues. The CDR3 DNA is TGTGCCAGCACCTCCTGGGGGGAACTGGGGGGAAACACCATATATTTT. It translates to CASTSWGELGGNTIYF.

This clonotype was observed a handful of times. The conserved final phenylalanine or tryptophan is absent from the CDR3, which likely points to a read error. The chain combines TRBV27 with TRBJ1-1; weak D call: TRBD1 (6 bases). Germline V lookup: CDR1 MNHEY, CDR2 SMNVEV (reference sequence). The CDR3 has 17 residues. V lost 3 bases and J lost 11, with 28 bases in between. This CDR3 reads CASSFGIGGHGPAQAFL. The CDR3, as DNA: TGTGCCAGCAGTTTTGGAATTGGGGGCCACGGCCCGGCCCAGGCTTTCCTT.

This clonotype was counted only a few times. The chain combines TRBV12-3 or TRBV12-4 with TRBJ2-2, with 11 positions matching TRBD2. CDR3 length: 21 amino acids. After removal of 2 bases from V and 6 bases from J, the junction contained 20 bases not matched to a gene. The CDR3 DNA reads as TGTGCCAGCAGTTTAATAACCAGGGGGTTGCTAGCGGGAGGTGGCGCCGGGGAGCTGTTTTTT. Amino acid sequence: CASSLITRGLLAGGGAGELFF.

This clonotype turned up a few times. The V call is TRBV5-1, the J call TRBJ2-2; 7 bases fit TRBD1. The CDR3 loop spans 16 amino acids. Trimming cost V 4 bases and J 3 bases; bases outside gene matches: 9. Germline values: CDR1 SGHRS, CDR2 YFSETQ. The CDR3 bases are TGCGCCAGCAGCCTTACGACAGGGCCCCACACCGGGGAGCTGTTTTTT. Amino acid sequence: CASSLTTGPHTGELFF. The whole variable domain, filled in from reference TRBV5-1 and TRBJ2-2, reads KAGVTQTPRYLIKTRGQQVTLSCSPISGHRSVSWYQQTPGQGLQFLFEYFSETQRNKGNFPGRFSGRQFSNSRSEMNVSTLELGDSALYLCASSLTTGPHTGELFFGEGSRLTVL.

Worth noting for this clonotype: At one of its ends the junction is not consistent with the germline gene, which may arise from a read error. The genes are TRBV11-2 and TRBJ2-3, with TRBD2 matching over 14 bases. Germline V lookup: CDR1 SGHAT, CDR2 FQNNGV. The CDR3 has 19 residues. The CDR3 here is CASSLDTGLAGVGPDTQYF. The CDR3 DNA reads TGTGCCAGCAGCCTAGACACGGGACTAGCGGGAGTGGGGCCAGATACGCAGTATTTT.

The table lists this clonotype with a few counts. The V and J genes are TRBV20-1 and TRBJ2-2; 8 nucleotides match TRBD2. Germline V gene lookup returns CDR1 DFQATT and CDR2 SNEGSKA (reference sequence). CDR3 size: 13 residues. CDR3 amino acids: CGGTSSNTGELFF. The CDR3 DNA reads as TGCGGAGGGACTAGTTCGAACACCGGGGAGCTGTTTTTT.